One sample yielded the 8 T cell receptor beta chains listed below, sequenced in a study of tumor and adjacent non-tumor tissue in lung cancer. TCRbeta libraries were built with three rounds of nested PCR, modified from ARM-PCR. From the multiplex PCR reads, TCRdb called clonotypes with MiXCR, one entry per CDR3 protein. The table shows 85,000 to 130,000 distinct CDR3 sequences, with approximately 65% occurring only once. This sample's RNA came from whole unsorted tissue. More than 3 cm separated this lung sample from the edge of the tumor. Sequencing used distant non-tumor lung tissue. Receptors were obtained from a man aged 30 to 39 with non-small cell lung cancer.

V gene TRBV11-2 combines with J gene TRBJ2-1; the D call may be TRBD1 or TRBD2 (5 bases each). CDR1 SGHAT and CDR2 FQNNGV come from the germline V gene. The CDR3 loop spans 15 amino acids. The ends were cut back, 0 bases at V and 5 bases at J, with 11 bases in the middle. The chain's CDR3 is CASSLDGTIHNEQFF. The CDR3 nucleotides read TGTGCCAGCAGCTTAGATGGGACGATCCACAATGAGCAGTTCTTC.

This clonotype occurred many times. The chain joins TRBV4-3 to TRBJ2-3, with 10 bases lining up with TRBD2. V lost 0 bases, J lost 1 base, and 13 bases stayed unmatched. Germline V CDR1 and CDR2: LGHNA, YSLEER. The CDR3 sequence is 20 residues long. In DNA form, the CDR3 reads TGCGCCAGCAGCCAAGATCAAAGCGGGGGGGCTGGATATGGCACAGATACGCAGTATTTT. This gives the protein CASSQDQSGGAGYGTDTQYF.

J is TRBJ2-2 and V is TRBV11-3; 10 positions agree with TRBD2. The J segment lost 10 bases and the V segment lost 6 bases, leaving 14 bases of the junction unmatched. Looked up from germline, CDR1 is SGHNT and CDR2 is YENEEA. The CDR3 totals 16 residues. CDR3 residues: CASSSLAGELSVELFF. CDR3 in DNA: TGTGCCAGCAGTTCCCTAGCGGGAGAGTTGAGCGTGGAGCTGTTTTTT.

To note about this clonotype: This sequence may be a read error, since a much larger clone differs from it by one base. The chain joins TRBV20-1 to TRBJ1-6; 7 bases are a match to TRBD1. The V gene's germline CDR1 is DFQATT and CDR2 SNEGSKA (reference sequence). The V gene end was trimmed by 7 bases and the J gene end by 9 bases; junction bases not matched to a gene: 6. This CDR3 is built from 12 residues. The CDR3 DNA follows: TGCAGTGTTCGACAGGGAAGTTCACCCCTCCACTTT. It encodes CSVRQGSSPLHF.

The chain links TRBV20-1 to TRBJ2-2; D is perhaps TRBD2 (7 bases). Trimming took 5 bases from V and 7 from J, leaving 14 bases between them. Germline loops: CDR1 DFQATT, CDR2 SNEGSKA (reference sequence). This CDR3 has 13 residues. The CDR3 reads CSARTGGCGELFF. In DNA form, the CDR3 reads TGCAGTGCTCGGACGGGGGGCTGCGGGGAGCTGTTTTTT.

V and J are TRBV11-2 and TRBJ2-1; 9 nucleotides agree with TRBD2. The CDR3 length is 15 residues. Germline loops: CDR1 SGHAT, CDR2 FQNNGV. CDR3 residues: CSCSLILAGTNEQFF. The DNA for the CDR3 is TGTTCCTGCAGCTTAATCCTAGCGGGGACTAATGAGCAGTTCTTC.

The gene calls are TRBV6-5 and TRBJ1-1; D is unclear. The CDR3 covers 17 residues. Trimming stripped 0 bases from V and 1 base from J, with 15 bases between. Germline CDR1 and CDR2: MNHEY and SVGAGI. CDR3 amino acids: CASSYSAGRTQNTEAFF. CDR3 DNA sequence: TGTGCCAGCAGTTACTCGGCGGGGAGGACCCAGAACACTGAAGCTTTCTTT.

This clonotype was seen once. A read error may account for a junction end that differs from germline. The rearrangement links TRBV11-2 to TRBJ2-2; 9 bases are a match to TRBD1. CDR1 SGHAT and CDR2 FQNNGV come from the germline V gene. There are 16 residues in the CDR3. CDR3 amino acids: CASSLGGTGLVGELLF. CDR3 nucleotides: TGTGCCAGCAGCTTAGGGGGGACAGGGCTGGTCGGGGAGCTGCTTTTT.